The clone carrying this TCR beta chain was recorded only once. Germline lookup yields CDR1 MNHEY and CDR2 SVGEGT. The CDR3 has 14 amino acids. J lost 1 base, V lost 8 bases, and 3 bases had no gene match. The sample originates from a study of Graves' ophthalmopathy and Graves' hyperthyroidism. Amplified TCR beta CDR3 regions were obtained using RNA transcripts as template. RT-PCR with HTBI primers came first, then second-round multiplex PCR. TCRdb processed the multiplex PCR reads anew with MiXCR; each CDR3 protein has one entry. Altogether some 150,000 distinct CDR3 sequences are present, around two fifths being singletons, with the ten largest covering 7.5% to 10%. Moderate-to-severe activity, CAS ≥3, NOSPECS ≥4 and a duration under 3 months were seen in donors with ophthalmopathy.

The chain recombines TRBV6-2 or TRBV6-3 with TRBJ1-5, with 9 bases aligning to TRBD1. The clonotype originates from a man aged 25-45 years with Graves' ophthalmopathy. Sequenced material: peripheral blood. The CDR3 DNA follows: TGTGCCAGCGCCGGGACAGGGAGCAATCAGCCCCAGCATTTT. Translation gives CASAGTGSNQPQHF.